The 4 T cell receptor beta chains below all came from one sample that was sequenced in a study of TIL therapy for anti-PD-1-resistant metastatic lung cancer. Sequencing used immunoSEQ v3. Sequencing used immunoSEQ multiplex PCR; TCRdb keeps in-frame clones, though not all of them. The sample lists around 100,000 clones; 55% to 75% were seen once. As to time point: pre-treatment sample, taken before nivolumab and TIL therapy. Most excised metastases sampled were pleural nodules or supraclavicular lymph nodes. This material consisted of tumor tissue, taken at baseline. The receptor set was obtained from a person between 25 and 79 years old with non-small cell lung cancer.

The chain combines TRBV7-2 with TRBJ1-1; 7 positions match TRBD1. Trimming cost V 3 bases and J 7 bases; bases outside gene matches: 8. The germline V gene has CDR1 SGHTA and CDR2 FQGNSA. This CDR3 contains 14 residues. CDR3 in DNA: TGTGCCAGCAGCTTGCCGACAGGGTTGGTTGAAGCTTTCTTT. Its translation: CASSLPTGLVEAFF.

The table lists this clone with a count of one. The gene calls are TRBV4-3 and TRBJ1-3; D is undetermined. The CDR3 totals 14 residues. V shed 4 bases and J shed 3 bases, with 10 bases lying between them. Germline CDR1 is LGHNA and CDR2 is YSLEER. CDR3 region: CASSPQTFGNTIYF. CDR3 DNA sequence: TGCGCCAGCAGCCCCCAGACATTTGGAAACACCATATATTTT.

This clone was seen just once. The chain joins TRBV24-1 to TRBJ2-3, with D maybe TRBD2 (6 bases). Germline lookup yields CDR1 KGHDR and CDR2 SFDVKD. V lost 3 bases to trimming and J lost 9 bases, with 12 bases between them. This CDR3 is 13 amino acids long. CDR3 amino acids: CATSDPSSVTQYF. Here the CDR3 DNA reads TGTGCCACCAGTGATCCTTCTAGCGTCACGCAGTATTTT.

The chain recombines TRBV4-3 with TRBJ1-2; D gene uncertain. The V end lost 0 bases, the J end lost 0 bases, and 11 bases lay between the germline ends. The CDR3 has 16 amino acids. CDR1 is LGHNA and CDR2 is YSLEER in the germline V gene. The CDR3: CASSQDAGVANYGYTF. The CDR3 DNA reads TGCGCCAGCAGCCAAGATGCCGGGGTAGCTAACTATGGCTACACCTTC.